The 26 T cell receptor beta chains in this list originate from one sample, sequenced in a study of blood T cell repertoires in COVID-19 (dated by TCRdb to 2018 to 2021). Receptor amplification or capture employed the immunoSEQ multiplex PCR assay. TCRdb took over this immuneACCESS table, retaining in-frame rearrangements with V and J assigned. Such tables are incomplete; in checked studies, under half of the missing clones stem from an unresolved V gene, and the remainder is unexplained. The sample table holds some 400,000 clones, of which about 80% were seen once. Jointly, the top ten make up more than 0.85% of the sample. Sequencing was carried out using peripheral blood. The receptor set was obtained from a human donor with acute or convalescent COVID-19. The donor label of this sample is uncertain.

The rearrangement joins TRBV7-9 to TRBJ1-6; TRBD1 aligns across 10 bases. Germline V gene data show CDR1 as SEHNR and CDR2 as FQNEAQ (reference sequence). The CDR3 runs to 15 residues. Losses at the gene ends were 4 bases for V and 14 bases for J; bases not matched to a gene: 11. The CDR3 DNA reads TGTGCCAGCAGCTCATATGGGACAGGGGCAGCGTCCCTCCACTTT. Translated: CASSSYGTGAASLHF.

This clone was recorded a few times. The chain carries TRBV6-5 and TRBJ1-2; 9 nucleotides align to TRBD1. The length of the CDR3 is 14 residues. Germline trimming cut 6 bases from V and 7 bases from J; bases unmatched to any gene: 9. The V gene's germline CDR1 is MNHEY and CDR2 SVGAGI. CDR3 DNA: TGTGCCAGCAGATTCCGGGACAGGGCTCGTGGCTACACCTTC. Its translation: CASRFRDRARGYTF.

The rearrangement joins TRBV3-1 (or the pseudogene TRBV3-2) to TRBJ2-2, with D perhaps TRBD2 (5 bases). The V gene's germline CDR1 is LGHDT and CDR2 YNNKEL (reference sequence). V shed 4 bases and J shed 2 bases, with 11 bases lying between them. This CDR3 has 15 amino acids. The CDR3 protein is CASSPTRTNTGELFF. The CDR3 coding sequence is TGTGCCAGCAGCCCCACCCGGACTAACACCGGGGAGCTGTTTTTT.

J is TRBJ2-7 and V is TRBV30, with D possibly TRBD2 on 6 matching bases. CDR1 GTSNPN and CDR2 SVGIG come from the germline V gene (reference sequence). V was clipped by 4 bases and J by 4 bases, with 17 bases between them. This CDR3 spans 14 amino acids. CDR3 sequence reads: CAWKHFGGAYEQYF. The CDR3 DNA sequence: TGTGCCTGGAAACATTTCGGGGGAGCGTACGAGCAGTACTTC.

V is TRBV5-8 and J is TRBJ2-7; 12 nucleotides match TRBD1. CDR1 is SGHTS and CDR2 is YDEGEE in the germline V gene. The CDR3 runs 16 residues. Germline trimming cut 4 bases from V and 5 bases from J; bases unmatched to any gene: 10. CDR3 bases: TGTGCCAGCAGCCTTACCGGGACAGGGGGCCGGAACGAGCAGTACTTC. Amino acid sequence: CASSLTGTGGRNEQYF.

This chain uses TRBV27 with TRBJ2-2, with 7 nucleotides matching TRBD2. CDR1 is MNHEY and CDR2 is SMNVEV in the germline V gene (reference sequence). The CDR3 loop spans 14 amino acids. Losses at the gene ends were 5 bases for V and 2 bases for J; bases not matched to a gene: 2. CDR3: CASSTSENTGELFF. The CDR3 nucleotides read TGTGCCAGCAGTACTAGCGAAAACACCGGGGAGCTGTTTTTT.

The genes are TRBV19 and TRBJ2-7; a possible D gene is TRBD1 (5 bases). CDR1 and CDR2 (germline): LNHDA, SQIVND (reference sequence). Trimming stripped 3 bases from V and 0 bases from J, with 12 bases between. The CDR3 contains 15 residues. The CDR3 DNA reads as TGTGCCAGTAGTATCGACAGTACCACCTCCTACGAGCAGTACTTC. This translates into CASSIDSTTSYEQYF. Looking up the rest from reference TRBV19 and TRBJ2-7 gives the full variable domain: DGGITQSPKYLFRKEGQNVTLSCEQNLNHDAMYWYRQDPGQGLRLIYYSQIVNDFQKGDIAEGYSVSREKKESFPLTVTSAQKNPTAFYLCASSIDSTTSYEQYFGPGTRLTVT.

This clone was seen only a few times. V usage is TRBV5-8 and J usage is TRBJ2-1, with 7 bases aligning to TRBD1. V trimming: 2 bases; J trimming: 6 bases; junction bases outside the gene matches: 14. The CDR3 contains 17 residues. The V gene's germline CDR1 is SGHTS and CDR2 YDEGEE. For the CDR3, the DNA is TGTGCCAGCAGCTTAAGCTCCGGGACAGTAGCGCTCAATGAGCAGTTCTTC. This codes for CASSLSSGTVALNEQFF.

This sequence joins TRBV5-4 and TRBJ2-2, with 10 bases fitting TRBD1. Germline assignment: CDR1 SGHNT and CDR2 YYREEE (reference sequence). Trimming at V came to 3 bases and at J to 4 bases, leaving 0 bases not matched to a gene. The CDR3 is 14 amino acids. This CDR3 reads CASSWTGGTGELFF. The CDR3, as DNA: TGTGCCAGCAGCTGGACAGGGGGCACCGGGGAGCTGTTTTTT.

This clone was seen only a few times. This sequence joins TRBV27 and TRBJ2-7; 8 nucleotides match TRBD2. V lost 2 bases to trimming and J lost 6 bases; unmatched junction nucleotides: 3. This CDR3 contains 13 residues. Per the germline V gene, CDR1 is MNHEY and CDR2 is SMNVEV (reference sequence). Here the CDR3 reads CASSLREGFEQYF. The CDR3 nucleotides are TGTGCCAGCAGTTTACGGGAGGGCTTCGAGCAGTACTTC.

The chain couples TRBV19 to TRBJ2-7; TRBD1 agrees at 9 bases. This CDR3 contains 13 residues. The V segment lost 6 bases and the J segment 7 bases; nucleotides outside the gene matches: 7. The V gene's germline CDR1 is LNHDA and CDR2 SQIVND (reference sequence). This CDR3 is CASSNHRGQEQYF. CDR3 nucleotide sequence: TGTGCCAGTAGCAATCACAGGGGGCAAGAGCAGTACTTC.

The chain carries TRBV28 and TRBJ1-4, with D perhaps TRBD1 (5 bases). CDR1 MDHEN and CDR2 SYDVKM come from the germline V gene. V was shortened by 9 bases and J by 8 bases, with 25 bases between the two germline ends. The CDR3 has 16 residues. CDR3 sequence (DNA): TGTGCCAGTCTTAACGGGTGGGGCAGGACCCGAGAAAAACTGTTTTTT. It is translated as CASLNGWGRTREKLFF.

The rearrangement links TRBV29-1 to TRBJ1-3, with D perhaps matching TRBD1 (5 bases). The germline CDR1 and CDR2 sequences are SQVTM and ANQGSEA. Trimming took off 2 bases at V and 4 bases at J, with 9 bases between the two ends. This CDR3 has 13 residues. The CDR3: CSVESGKGNTIYF. CDR3 nucleotide sequence: TGCAGCGTTGAATCAGGGAAAGGAAACACCATATATTTT.

V usage is TRBV7-9 and J usage is TRBJ2-3; a possible D gene is TRBD2 (6 bases). Trimming pared 2 bases from V and 3 bases from J, leaving 9 bases between. The CDR3 is 14 amino acids. Looked up from germline, CDR1 is SEHNR and CDR2 is FQNEAQ (reference sequence). The CDR3 nucleotides are TGTGCCAGCAGCTTATTAGCGGAAACAGATACGCAGTATTTT. Protein product: CASSLLAETDTQYF. Full variable domain (outside the CDR3, taken from reference TRBV7-9 and TRBJ2-3): DTGVSQNPRHKITKRGQNVTFRCDPISEHNRLYWYRQTLGQGPEFLTYFQNEAQLEKSRLLSDRFSAERPKGSFSTLEIQRTEQGDSAMYLCASSLLAETDTQYFGPGTRLTVL.

This chain links TRBV5-1 with TRBJ1-1; perhaps TRBD1 as D (6 bases). V was cut by 1 base and J by 2 bases, with 15 bases left in between. Germline-derived CDR1 and CDR2 are SGHRS and YFSETQ. This CDR3 region has 16 residues. The CDR3 is CASSLRGDTVNTEAFF. The CDR3 DNA sequence: TGCGCCAGCAGCTTGAGAGGGGACACGGTAAACACTGAAGCTTTCTTT.

Points on this clone: This sample includes further DNA sequences coding for the same CDR3. The J gene is TRBJ1-2, the V gene TRBV5-5; D is perhaps TRBD1 (5 bases). CDR1 and CDR2 (germline): SGHKS, YYEKEE (reference sequence). The CDR3 is made up of 14 amino acids. The ends were cut back, 1 base at V and 8 bases at J, with 15 bases in the middle. The CDR3 is CASSLRGAGGGYTF. The CDR3 DNA reads TGTGCCAGCAGCTTGAGGGGCGCGGGGGGGGGCTACACCTTC.

This rearrangement joins TRBV18 to TRBJ1-2; D perhaps matches TRBD1 (5 bases). Germline V lookup: CDR1 KGHSH, CDR2 LQKENI. This CDR3 region has 15 residues. V was shortened by 6 bases and J by 5 bases, with 19 bases between the two germline ends. DNA for the CDR3: TGTGCCAGCTCCCGCGGGGCAGACGGGATTTATGGCTACACCTTC. It codes for CASSRGADGIYGYTF.

The gene calls are TRBV28 and TRBJ1-5; D is ambiguous. Looked up from germline, CDR1 is MDHEN and CDR2 is SYDVKM. Trimming removed 1 base from V and 4 bases from J, with 8 bases in between. The CDR3 length is 14 residues. The CDR3 spells CASSLFRENQPQHF. CDR3 nucleotide sequence: TGTGCCAGCAGTTTATTTCGCGAGAATCAGCCCCAGCATTTT.

V is TRBV18 and J is TRBJ2-7; D may be TRBD1 (5 bases). Germline assignment: CDR1 KGHSH and CDR2 LQKENI. This CDR3 has 15 amino acids. With 4 bases removed from V and 0 bases from J, the gap between germline ends came to 13 bases. As DNA, the CDR3 is TGTGCCAGCTCACGAATCGAGACAGCCTCCTACGAGCAGTACTTC. It yields the protein CASSRIETASYEQYF.

The rearrangement uses TRBV5-5 and TRBJ2-6; D is unresolved. Trimming removed 1 base at V and 0 bases at J, with 8 bases between. The germline V gene has CDR1 SGHKS and CDR2 YYEKEE (reference sequence). The CDR3 has 16 residues. The CDR3 sequence is CASSLSPPSGANVLTF. As DNA, the CDR3 is TGTGCCAGCAGCTTGAGCCCGCCCTCTGGGGCCAACGTCCTGACTTTC.

The genes are TRBV4-2 and TRBJ1-2, with 9 bases identical to TRBD1. Germline V gene sequence: CDR1 LGHNA, CDR2 YNFKEQ. The ends lost 2 bases at V and 8 bases at J; junction bases unmatched: 6. The CDR3 sequence is 14 residues long. CDR3 sequence (DNA): TGTGCCAGCAGCCAACCCCAGACAGGGGGAGGCTACACCTTC. Residues: CASSQPQTGGGYTF.

The chain joins TRBV27 to TRBJ2-7, with D maybe TRBD2 (6 bases). From germline, CDR1 is MNHEY and CDR2 SMNVEV (reference sequence). Trimming shortened V by 6 bases and J by 6 bases, and 24 bases separated the two germline ends. The CDR3 covers 16 residues. The CDR3 spells CASRSGTGSLTAEQYF. DNA for the CDR3: TGTGCCAGCAGATCTGGGACTGGCTCCCTGACCGCCGAGCAGTACTTC.

The rearrangement joins TRBV21-1 to TRBJ1-2. TRBV21-1 is a known pseudogene. The CDR3 contains 14 residues. The CDR3 region has the DNA TGTGCCAGCAGCAAACTCGACTTAACGGGAGGCTACACCTTC. Residues: CASSKLDLTGGYTF.

V is TRBV3-1 (or the pseudogene TRBV3-2) and J is TRBJ1-1; the match to TRBD1 covers 9 bases. Germline values: CDR1 LGHDT, CDR2 YNNKEL (reference sequence). Trimming removed 5 bases from V and 2 bases from J; junction bases left unmatched: 15. CDR3 length equals 18 residues. The CDR3 spells CASSNRHPWDRVNTEAFF. In DNA, the CDR3 is TGTGCCAGCAGCAACAGGCACCCTTGGGACAGGGTCAACACTGAAGCTTTCTTT.

This clone was seen a few times. This chain links TRBV14 with TRBJ1-6; no clear D gene. The germline gives CDR1 SGHDN, CDR2 FVKESK. The V end lost 1 base, the J end lost 1 base, and 8 bases lay between the germline ends. The CDR3 length is 16 residues. CDR3 region: CASSQGAGSYNSPLHF. The CDR3 DNA is TGTGCCAGCAGCCAAGGTGCGGGGTCCTATAATTCACCCCTCCACTTT.

The chain recombines TRBV2 with TRBJ1-6; 7 nucleotides agree with TRBD1. After removal of 3 bases from V and 7 bases from J, the junction contained 12 bases not matched to a gene. The germline V gene has CDR1 SNHLY and CDR2 FYNNEI. The CDR3 extends over 17 amino acids. CDR3 region: CASSERQGTAVNSPLHF. The CDR3 DNA reads as TGTGCCAGCAGTGAGCGACAAGGGACAGCCGTGAATTCACCCCTCCACTTT.